These 8 T cell receptor beta chains came from one sample sequenced in a study of T cell responses to AZD1222 COVID-19 vaccine. TCRdb's table, derived via immunoSEQ multiplex PCR, lists solely in-frame clones and lacks some. Among 180,000 or so clones, 94% were seen once, and the ten largest hold around 0.66%. The specimen comprised peripheral blood, sampled on day 0 of AZD1222 vaccination. Receptors were obtained from an adult in good health.

The V and J genes are TRBV7-3 and TRBJ2-2; D gene uncertain. The germline CDR1 and CDR2 sequences are SGHTA and FQGTGA. Between the trimmed V and J ends, which lost 5 bases and 4 bases, there was a span of 8 bases. The CDR3 is 13 amino acids. This chain's CDR3 is CASSPTITGELFF. In nucleotides, the CDR3 is TGTGCCAGCAGCCCTACTATCACCGGGGAGCTGTTTTTT.

The chain links TRBV2 to TRBJ1-1, with a weak D call TRBD1 (5 bases). Trimming cost V 5 bases and J 5 bases, with 18 bases left between them. The CDR3 is made up of 15 amino acids. Germline values: CDR1 SNHLY, CDR2 FYNNEI. This CDR3 is CASSYRRDYGTEAFF. CDR3 coding DNA: TGTGCCAGCAGTTATCGGCGGGACTATGGGACTGAAGCTTTCTTT.

V and J are TRBV5-8 and TRBJ2-2; D perhaps matches TRBD2 (6 bases). Trimming stripped 4 bases from V and 6 bases from J, with 19 bases between. Germline CDR1 is SGHTS and CDR2 is YDEGEE. The CDR3 length is 16 residues. CDR3 loop: CASSPGRRGMSGELFF. DNA for the CDR3: TGTGCCAGCAGCCCGGGGAGGAGGGGTATGTCCGGGGAGCTGTTTTTT.

This chain connects TRBV12-3 or TRBV12-4 to TRBJ2-7, with D possibly being TRBD2 (5 bases). This CDR3 comprises 12 residues. V was shortened by 1 base and J by 6 bases, with 7 bases between the two germline ends. CDR3 sequence (DNA): TGTGCCAGCAGTTTAGGAGGGAGCGAGCAGTACTTC. It encodes CASSLGGSEQYF.

The chain employs TRBV11-2 and TRBJ1-1; 10 bases line up with TRBD1. CDR1 is SGHAT and CDR2 is FQNNGV in the germline V gene. The J segment lost 2 bases and the V segment lost 2 bases, leaving 8 bases of the junction unmatched. This CDR3 is 17 amino acids long. In DNA form, the CDR3 reads TGTGCCAGCAGCTTAACCCGGACAGGGGGATTAAACACTGAAGCTTTCTTT. Its translation: CASSLTRTGGLNTEAFF.

The rearrangement links TRBV28 to TRBJ1-5; perhaps TRBD1 as D (5 bases). CDR3 size: 15 residues. The V end was cut by 7 bases, the J end by 5 bases, with 18 bases between. Germline CDR1 is MDHEN and CDR2 is SYDVKM. The CDR3 DNA reads as TGTGCCAGCAACGATGCCAGGGTTTCCGATCAGCCCCAGCATTTT. It encodes CASNDARVSDQPQHF.

This chain joins TRBV7-3 and TRBJ2-1; D gene ambiguous. The germline CDR1 and CDR2 sequences are SGHTA and FQGTGA. The CDR3 has 13 amino acids. V was cut by 4 bases and J by 3 bases, with 7 bases left in between. CDR3 residues: CASSSGFYNEQFF. CDR3 coding DNA: TGTGCCAGCAGCTCAGGTTTCTACAATGAGCAGTTCTTC.

This chain connects TRBV20-1 to TRBJ1-1; D ambiguous. The CDR3 length is 13 residues. Trimming removed 3 bases from V and 4 bases from J, with 12 bases in between. Germline V CDR1 and CDR2: DFQATT, SNEGSKA (reference sequence). The CDR3 nucleotides are TGCAGTGCTAGTACGGGTATGGGCACTGAAGCTTTCTTT. It specifies CSASTGMGTEAFF.